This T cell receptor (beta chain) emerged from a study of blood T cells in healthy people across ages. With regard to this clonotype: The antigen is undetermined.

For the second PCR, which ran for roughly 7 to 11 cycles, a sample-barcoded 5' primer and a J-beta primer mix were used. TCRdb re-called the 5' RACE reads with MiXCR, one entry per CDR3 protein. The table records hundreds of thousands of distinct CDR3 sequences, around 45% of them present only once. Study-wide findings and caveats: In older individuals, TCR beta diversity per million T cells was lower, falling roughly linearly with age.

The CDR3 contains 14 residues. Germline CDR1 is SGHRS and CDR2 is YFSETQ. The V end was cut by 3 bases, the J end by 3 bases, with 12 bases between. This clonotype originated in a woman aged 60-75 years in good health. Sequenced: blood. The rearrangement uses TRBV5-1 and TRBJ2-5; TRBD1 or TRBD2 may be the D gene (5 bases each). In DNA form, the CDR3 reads TGCGCCAGCAGCTCCGAGGGGTGGGAAGAGACCCAGTACTTC. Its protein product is CASSSEGWEETQYF.